This TCR beta chain was recorded in a study of vaccination and CD4 T cells after COVID-19. Study at large: Median time from COVID diagnosis to post-COVID sampling was roughly 13 weeks (35 to 161).

As for treatment: roughly 10-day PBMC culture with coronavirus spike peptide pools or control peptides (ViraFEST assay). Under the ViraFEST approach, antigen-specific T cells were expanded with peptide pools and TCRs subsequently sequenced. Cultured CD4+ T cell DNA underwent sequencing with the Oncomine TCR Beta short-read assay. One entry per CDR3 protein results from TCRdb running MiXCR on the PCR reads. The repertoire holds more than 10,000 distinct CDR3 sequences, with roughly 60% as singletons. Of note for this clonotype: The antigen is not known.

CDR3 length equals 11 residues. The V gene lost 6 bases and the J gene lost 6 bases, with 10 bases spanning the gap. Germline-derived CDR1 and CDR2 are DFQATT and SNEGSKA (reference sequence). This rearrangement joins TRBV20-1 to TRBJ2-3, with D possibly TRBD2 on 6 matching bases. The TCR was taken from a human donor who had recovered from COVID-19. The sample taken for sequencing was CD4+ T cells from blood, cultured in vitro. In nucleotides, the CDR3 is TGCAGTGCCGAGCTAGCGGATACGCAGTATTTT. Protein sequence: CSAELADTQYF.